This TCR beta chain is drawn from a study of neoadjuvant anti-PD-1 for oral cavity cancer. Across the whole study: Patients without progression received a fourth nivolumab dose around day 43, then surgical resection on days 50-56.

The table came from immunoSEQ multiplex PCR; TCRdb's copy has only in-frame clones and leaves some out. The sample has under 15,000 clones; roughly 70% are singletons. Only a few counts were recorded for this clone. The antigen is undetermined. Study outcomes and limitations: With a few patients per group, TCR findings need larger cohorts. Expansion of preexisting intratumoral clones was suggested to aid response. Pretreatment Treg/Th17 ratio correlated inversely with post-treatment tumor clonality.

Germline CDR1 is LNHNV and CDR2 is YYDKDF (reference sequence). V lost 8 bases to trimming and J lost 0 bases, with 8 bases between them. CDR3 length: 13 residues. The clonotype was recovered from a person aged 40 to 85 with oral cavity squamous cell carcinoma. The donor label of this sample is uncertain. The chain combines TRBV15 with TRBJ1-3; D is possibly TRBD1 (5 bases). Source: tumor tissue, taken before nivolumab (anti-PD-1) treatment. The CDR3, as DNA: TGTGCCACCGGGGGGACCTCTGGAAACACCATATATTTT. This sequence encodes CATGGTSGNTIYF.